This entry is about one TCR beta chain. It lacks a known antigen. Within one base of it there is no much larger clone, and no base qualities were kept. The Quick-DNA Microprep Kit was used to extract genomic DNA from the sorted cells. TCRbeta DNA was amplified with the immunoSEQ hsTCRbeta kit following the manufacturer's protocol. An Illumina MiSeq instrument was used to sequence the TCRbeta libraries. As for the original processing: Following removal of out-of-frame sequences, roughly 2 million distinct TCRbeta sequences were retained, with an average of approximately 64,000 per individual. Two values were used to score each individual: the count of 150 to 200 previously reported CMV-associated TCRbeta sequences and the total count of productive distinct TCRbeta sequences. A beta-binomial model was reimplemented in Python, and random forests from scikit-learn, run with default parameters, were trained on data from the US cohort. Classifier performance on the Belgian cohort was reported as the median AUC with percentile confidence intervals calculated over 10,000 bootstrap iterations. TCRdb re-hosts the immuneACCESS table, in-frame sequences only. Its copies lack some clones; in the studies checked, an unresolved V gene accounts for under half of them, and the cause for the rest is not known. V, J and clone size were drawn from that table, and D and trimming were deduced from the DNA. This sample comprises some 40,000 clones, roughly 85% of them detected only once. The top ten clonotypes cover roughly 5% of the sample.

A FACSAria II was used to sort memory CD4+ T cells, defined as single viable CD3+CD4+CD8-CD45RO+ cells. To determine CMV serostatus, a Roche Elecsys assay was used that detects serum IgG against CMV pp150, pp28, p38 and p52. After thawing, total CD4+ T cells were enriched by positive selection with CD4 magnetic microbeads. The samples came from a separate study whose specific focus was interrogating the CD4+ T cell memory repertoire. Peripheral blood mononuclear cells were isolated and cryopreserved following standard operating procedures; serum was stored at -80 °C. The staining used CD3-PerCP (BW264/56), CD4-APC (RPA-T4), CD45RO-PE (UCHT1) and CD8-Pacific Orange (3B5) antibodies, and Sytox blue was used to exclude non-viable cells. These data are taken from a study of memory CD4+ T cells and cytomegalovirus serostatus (dated 2019 in TCRdb). About the study as a whole: The cohort comprised about 33 healthy Belgian adults, 9 CMV seropositive and 24 CMV seronegative. To replicate a published TCR-based CMV serostatus classifier, the researchers sequenced the CD4+ memory TCRbeta repertoires of a Belgian cohort whose cytomegalovirus serostatus was known. Summary of the overall study and its limitations: Among the 164 previously reported CMV-associated TCRbeta sequences, some 69 showed up in the CD4+ memory repertoires, with each one found in between one and five individuals. A median bootstrapped AUC of around 0.94 with a 95% CI of 0.76-1.00 was achieved on the Belgian cohort by the original-framework classifier. Results were interpreted as suggesting that the CMV-associated TCR signature is largely present in the CD4+ memory repertoire. Only CD4+CD45RO+ memory cells were sequenced, unlike the original study, which covered naive and memory CD4+ and CD8+ populations. For CMV serostatus prediction, a median bootstrapped AUC of about 0.96 was reached with the original framework, and a median bootstrapped AUC of approximately 0.9 was reached with a US-trained random forest.

The CDR1 and CDR2 encoded by the germline V gene (reference sequence) are SGHNT and YYREEE. V loses 2 bases at its end and J loses 7 bases; junction bases beyond the gene matches: 8. The CDR3 runs 15 amino acids, cysteine and phenylalanine included. The only DNA kept is the CDR3, 45 bases in frame from the first base. This TCR was recovered from an adult in good health and CMV-seropositive. The source material was memory CD4+ T cells from blood. The V and J segments used are TRBV5-4 and TRBJ1-4, with 7 central nucleotides matching TRBD1. The CDR3 region reads CASSFRTGAAEKLFF. The DNA sequence reads TGTGCCAGCAGCTTTCGAACAGGGGCGGCTGAAAAACTGTTTTTT.